One and the same sample provided the 18 T cell receptor beta chains below, sequenced in a study of T cell responses to AZD1222 COVID-19 vaccine. Produced via immunoSEQ multiplex PCR; TCRdb's table is partial and in-frame only. The table includes about 100,000 clones, roughly nine tenths detected once. The material was peripheral blood, obtained on day 0 of AZD1222 vaccination. These receptors all come from an adult in good health.

V is TRBV13 and J is TRBJ1-1, with no clear D. The CDR3 has 13 amino acids. Germline values: CDR1 PRHDT, CDR2 FYEKMQ (reference sequence). Deletions cut 2 bases from V and 1 base from J, with 5 bases between. In DNA form, the CDR3 reads TGTGCCAGCAGCTTATGGGGGAACACTGAAGCTTTCTTT. Translated: CASSLWGNTEAFF.

About this clone: Other DNA sequences in the sample encode the same CDR3. The chain employs TRBV5-1 and TRBJ1-1; D perhaps matches TRBD1 (6 bases). Trimming cost V 0 bases and J 3 bases, with 15 bases left between them. From germline, CDR1 is SGHRS and CDR2 YFSETQ. The CDR3 spans 16 residues. The CDR3 loop reads CASSLAEGQGYTEAFF. CDR3 nucleotides: TGCGCCAGCAGCTTGGCCGAGGGGCAGGGGTACACTGAAGCTTTCTTT.

The V gene is TRBV12-3 or TRBV12-4, the J gene TRBJ2-2; perhaps TRBD2 as D (5 bases). Trimming shortened V by 6 bases and J by 8 bases, and 10 bases separated the two germline ends. This CDR3 has 12 residues. CDR3 region: CASRFSAGELFF. Written as DNA, the CDR3 is TGTGCCAGCAGGTTTAGCGCTGGGGAGCTGTTTTTT.

The chain couples TRBV12-3 or TRBV12-4 to TRBJ1-2; D remains ambiguous. The CDR3 is 12 amino acids. Trimming pared 5 bases from V and 7 bases from J, leaving 11 bases between. CDR3 in amino acids: CASSPSRGGYTF. The CDR3 DNA reads TGTGCCAGCAGTCCCTCGCGGGGTGGCTACACCTTC.

CDR3 residues: CASSTGATGELFF. Here the CDR3 DNA reads TGTGCCAGCAGCACCGGGGCCACCGGGGAGCTGTTTTTT. The chain is built from TRBV27 and TRBJ2-2; D tentatively reads TRBD1 or TRBD2 (5 bases each). The CDR3 length is 13 residues. The V gene lost 6 bases and the J gene lost 4 bases, with 9 bases spanning the gap. Germline CDR1 and CDR2: MNHEY and SMNVEV (reference sequence).

This rearrangement joins TRBV10-3 to TRBJ1-2, with D possibly matching TRBD1 (5 bases). The CDR3 totals 17 residues. CDR1 is ENHRY and CDR2 is SYGVKD in the germline V gene. Trimming pared 10 bases from V and 1 base from J, leaving 25 bases between. CDR3 region: CASTRGTGPGLNYGYTF. DNA of the CDR3: TGTGCCAGCACAAGAGGAACTGGGCCGGGGCTTAACTATGGCTACACCTTC.

This CDR3 reads CASSRDFRSYTF. The CDR3, as DNA: TGTGCCAGCAGCCGGGACTTTAGGAGCTACACCTTC. The chain carries TRBV28 and TRBJ1-2; D is perhaps TRBD1 (5 bases). In germline, CDR1 is MDHEN, CDR2 SYDVKM. Trimming pared 6 bases from V and 9 bases from J, leaving 14 bases between. The CDR3 spans 12 residues.

The V gene is TRBV19, the J gene TRBJ1-2; a possible D gene is TRBD1 (5 bases). V dropped 5 bases and J dropped 5 bases, with 15 bases sitting between them. Germline-derived CDR1 and CDR2 are LNHDA and SQIVND (reference sequence). CDR3 size: 14 residues. CDR3 region: CASSWGRVGYGYTF. The DNA for the CDR3 is TGTGCCAGTAGTTGGGGACGGGTAGGGTATGGCTACACCTTC.

This clone was seen a few times. The DNA for the CDR3 is TGTGCCAGCAGCCCCGGGGAGACGTGGCCCCAGCATTTT. Translated: CASSPGETWPQHF. The J gene is TRBJ1-5, the V gene TRBV6-5; no clear D. The V gene lost 6 bases and the J gene lost 9 bases, with 15 bases spanning the gap. The CDR3 spans 13 residues. Germline V gene data show CDR1 as MNHEY and CDR2 as SVGAGI.

The rearrangement joins TRBV5-1 to TRBJ1-4; D is undetermined. The germline V gene encodes CDR1 SGHRS and CDR2 YFSETQ. Trimming cost V 0 bases and J 0 bases, with 6 bases left between them. The CDR3 loop spans 15 amino acids. The CDR3 loop reads CASSLGPTTNEKLFF. Here the CDR3 DNA reads TGCGCCAGCAGCTTGGGTCCCACAACTAATGAAAAACTGTTTTTT.

The V gene is TRBV7-9, the J gene TRBJ2-2; 10 bases agree with TRBD2. Trimming removed 1 base from V and 0 bases from J; junction bases left unmatched: 2. CDR3 length: 17 residues. CDR1 and CDR2 from the germline V gene are SEHNR and FQNEAQ (reference sequence). Here the CDR3 DNA reads TGTGCCAGCAGCTTAGGGACTAGCGGAGCGAACACCGGGGAGCTGTTTTTT. Protein product: CASSLGTSGANTGELFF.

V usage is TRBV6-1 and J usage is TRBJ2-7; D may be TRBD1 (6 bases). There are 13 residues in the CDR3. The V and J ends lost 1 base and 3 bases respectively, with 7 bases between them. The germline V gene encodes CDR1 MNHNS and CDR2 SASEGT. CDR3 amino acids: CASSEDRDYEQYF. Written as DNA, the CDR3 is TGTGCCAGCAGTGAAGACAGGGACTACGAGCAGTACTTC.

The rearrangement joins TRBV28 to TRBJ2-2; the D is unclear. The CDR3 is 13 residues long. The V end lost 5 bases, the J end lost 6 bases, and 10 bases lay between the germline ends. Germline loops: CDR1 MDHEN, CDR2 SYDVKM. CDR3 sequence: CASSLPLPGELFF. The CDR3 DNA reads as TGTGCCAGCAGTCTACCATTACCCGGGGAGCTGTTTTTT.

The V gene is TRBV5-8, the J gene TRBJ1-1, with D uncertain. Between the trimmed V and J ends, which lost 1 base and 7 bases, there was a span of 5 bases. CDR3 size: 11 residues. Germline V gene data show CDR1 as SGHTS and CDR2 as YDEGEE. The DNA of the CDR3 is TGTGCCAGCAGCTTGTGGAATGAAGCTTTCTTT. This translates into CASSLWNEAFF. The full variable domain, with the rest looked up from reference TRBV5-8 and TRBJ1-1, is EAGVTQSPTHLIKTRGQQATLRCSPISGHTSVYWYQQALGLGLQFLLWYDEGEERNRGNFPPRFSGRQFPNYSSELNVNALELEDSALYLCASSLWNEAFFGQGTRLTVV.

A note on this clone: The junction departs from germline at one end; a sequencing error may be responsible. V usage is TRBV11-3 and J usage is TRBJ1-2, with unresolved D. There are 16 residues in the CDR3. Germline V gene lookup returns CDR1 SGHNT and CDR2 YENEEA. The chain's CDR3 is CASSLGGRPKVKFPSF. In DNA form, the CDR3 reads TGTGCCAGCAGCTTAGGGGGAAGACCCAAGGTTAAGTTCCCCTCCTTC.

V usage is TRBV7-8 and J usage is TRBJ1-2, with TRBD1 matching over 9 bases. The CDR3 loop spans 14 amino acids. V lost 2 bases and J lost 7; bases outside the gene matches: 5. Germline CDR1 is SGHVS and CDR2 is FQNEAQ. The CDR3 loop reads CASSLRDRDTGYTF. CDR3 in DNA: TGTGCCAGCAGCTTAAGGGACAGGGATACTGGCTACACCTTC.

The rearrangement uses TRBV10-1 and TRBJ1-2; the D gene is possibly TRBD1 (5 bases). V was trimmed by 6 bases and J by 8 bases, leaving 7 bases between them. The CDR3 spans 10 residues. Germline V lookup: CDR1 WNHNN, CDR2 SYGVQD (reference sequence). The CDR3 DNA reads TGCGCCAGCAGGGGGGAGGGCTACACCTTC. It specifies CASRGEGYTF.

CDR3 sequence: CASNMGHTEAFF. The CDR3 nucleotides read TGTGCCAGCAACATGGGGCACACTGAAGCTTTCTTT. The chain links TRBV5-5 to TRBJ1-1; perhaps TRBD1 as D (5 bases). The V end lost 6 bases, the J end lost 3 bases, and 9 bases lay between the germline ends. The length of the CDR3 is 12 residues. From germline, CDR1 is SGHKS and CDR2 YYEKEE (reference sequence).